This T cell receptor beta chain originates from a study of beta chain features in type 1 diabetes. General observations from the study: Lower insertion and higher deletion counts appeared at VDJ junctions in type 1 diabetes patients.

This clone occurred a few times. Its antigen remains unidentified. The CDR3 has 16 amino acids. V trimming: 0 bases; J trimming: 7 bases; junction bases outside the gene matches: 7. Germline loops: CDR1 SGHTA, CDR2 FQGNSA. As every portion of the isolated RNA was reverse transcribed, the sequencing read expressed TCRB transcripts. The data were produced by immunoSEQ multiplex PCR, yet TCRdb's version contains in-frame clones alone and is incomplete. The sample contains over 300,000 clones, 8% of which appear only once. The TCR sequence derives from a young woman in good health. The source material was central memory CD4+ T cells from blood. The chain uses TRBV7-2 and TRBJ2-1, with TRBD2 matching over 9 bases. The CDR3 region is CASSLASSGKWNEQFF. As DNA, the CDR3 is TGTGCCAGCAGCTTAGCTTCTAGCGGGAAATGGAATGAGCAGTTCTTC.